The 16 T cell receptor beta chains below come from one sample, sequenced in a study of control samples from healthy donors and cancer patients. TCRdb's copy holds only in-frame clones and misses some; the assay was immunoSEQ multiplex PCR. The data hold tens of thousands of clones, with around 94% observed a single time. The sequencing input was blood. The receptors derive from a man aged 55 to 70 in good health.

This rearrangement joins TRBV7-9 to TRBJ1-1, with a possible D match to TRBD1 (6 bases). Germline CDR1 and CDR2: SEHNR and FQNEAQ (reference sequence). This CDR3 is 15 amino acids long. Trimming pared 5 bases from V and 3 bases from J, leaving 16 bases between. The CDR3 DNA is TGTGCCAGCAGCCCTAGTGGGGGCGCGGACACTGAAGCTTTCTTT. Translating gives CASSPSGGADTEAFF.

This clone was found a few times. The V gene is TRBV5-8, the J gene TRBJ1-1; TRBD1 is a possible D gene (5 bases). The CDR3 extends over 15 amino acids. Trimming left V 0 bases short and J 0 bases short, with 9 bases between. The germline V gene encodes CDR1 SGHTS and CDR2 YDEGEE. The CDR3 DNA reads TGTGCCAGCAGCTTGGTGGGGGTCCTGAACACTGAAGCTTTCTTT. Protein: CASSLVGVLNTEAFF.

The count of this clone is one. The chain is built from TRBV19 and TRBJ1-1; 8 nucleotides align to TRBD1. The length of the CDR3 is 14 residues. The germline V gene has CDR1 LNHDA and CDR2 SQIVND (reference sequence). V shed 1 base, J shed 6 bases, and the junction held 4 bases outside the gene matches. CDR3 loop: CASSIVRGLAEAFF. The CDR3 region has the DNA TGTGCCAGTAGTATAGTCAGGGGGCTCGCTGAAGCTTTCTTT.

The gene calls are TRBV4-1 and TRBJ2-6; 12 bases line up with TRBD1. With 9 bases clipped from V and 3 bases from J, the junction kept 15 bases outside the gene matches. Germline V gene lookup returns CDR1 MGHRA and CDR2 YSYEKL. The CDR3 is 19 residues long. Here the CDR3 DNA reads TGCGCCAGTAGGTGGGCCGGGACAGGGGGCCTCCTTGGGGCCAACGTCCTGACTTTC. The encoded protein is CASRWAGTGGLLGANVLTF.

The chain uses TRBV7-9 and TRBJ2-7; a weak D match, TRBD1 (6 bases). CDR1 is SEHNR, CDR2 FQNEAQ, per germline (reference sequence). The CDR3 loop spans 15 amino acids. V lost 0 bases and J 0 bases, leaving 9 bases between the germline ends. The CDR3 DNA follows: TGTGCCAGCAGCTTAGCGGGGGCAAGCTCCTACGAGCAGTACTTC. It encodes CASSLAGASSYEQYF. Full variable domain (outside the CDR3, taken from reference TRBV7-9 and TRBJ2-7): DTGVSQNPRHKITKRGQNVTFRCDPISEHNRLYWYRQTLGQGPEFLTYFQNEAQLEKSRLLSDRFSAERPKGSFSTLEIQRTEQGDSAMYLCASSLAGASSYEQYFGPGTRLTVT.

This clone was recorded once. The genes are TRBV19 and TRBJ1-2; 7 bases agree with TRBD1. This CDR3 is built from 14 residues. The germline gives CDR1 LNHDA, CDR2 SQIVND (reference sequence). With V trimmed by 6 bases and J by 6 bases, 10 bases remained unmatched. Here the CDR3 reads CASRWGQWDDGYTF. CDR3 in DNA: TGTGCCAGTAGATGGGGACAGTGGGATGATGGCTACACCTTC.

The rearrangement links TRBV24-1 to TRBJ2-2, with TRBD1 identical over 9 bases. CDR3 length equals 18 residues. CDR1 is KGHDR and CDR2 is SFDVKD in the germline V gene. Unmatched junction bases numbered 9, after V lost 4 bases and J lost 1 base. In DNA, the CDR3 is TGTGCCACCAGTGACCAAACAGGGGGCGCATGGAACACCGGGGAGCTGTTTTTT. Residues: CATSDQTGGAWNTGELFF.

This clone was observed once. This rearrangement joins TRBV9 to TRBJ2-2, with TRBD1 matching over 9 bases. J was trimmed by 7 bases and V by 3 bases; bases with no gene match: 10. There are 16 residues in the CDR3. Germline V lookup: CDR1 SGDLS, CDR2 YYNGEE. CDR3 region: CASSGRGQGIGGELFF. CDR3 in DNA: TGTGCCAGCAGCGGTAGGGGACAGGGAATTGGCGGGGAGCTGTTTTTT.

V usage is TRBV28 and J usage is TRBJ1-2; D is uncertain. CDR1 is MDHEN and CDR2 is SYDVKM in the germline V gene. The CDR3 extends over 17 amino acids. Trimming removed 5 bases at V and 0 bases at J, with 19 bases between. CDR3 DNA: TGTGCCAGCAGTCCATCCTTTGGACCTCATACTAACTATGGCTACACCTTC. The encoded protein is CASSPSFGPHTNYGYTF.

The chain couples TRBV11-1 to TRBJ2-1; unclear D gene. Trimming removed 1 base at V and 4 bases at J, with 11 bases between. This CDR3 contains 15 residues. Germline V gene lookup returns CDR1 SGHAT and CDR2 FQDESV (reference sequence). The CDR3 spells CASSLGESIYNEQFF. The CDR3 DNA follows: TGTGCCAGCAGCTTAGGGGAATCAATTTACAATGAGCAGTTCTTC. Full variable domain (missing parts from reference TRBV11-1 and TRBJ2-1): EAEVAQSPRYKITEKSQAVAFWCDPISGHATLYWYRQILGQGPELLVQFQDESVVDDSQLPKDRFSAERLKGVDSTLKIQPAELGDSAMYLCASSLGESIYNEQFFGPGTRLTVL.

The V and J genes are TRBV25-1 and TRBJ1-4, with D uncertain. The germline CDR1 and CDR2 sequences are MGHDK and SYGVNS. The CDR3 consists of 11 residues. The V and J ends lost 2 bases and 8 bases respectively, with 3 bases between them. The CDR3 DNA follows: TGTGCCAGCAGTGAACTGGAAAAACTGTTTTTT. As protein: CASSELEKLFF.

This clone showed up just once. The chain links TRBV6-5 to TRBJ1-5; possible D gene TRBD1, 6 bases. The germline V gene encodes CDR1 MNHEY and CDR2 SVGAGI. The CDR3 length is 15 residues. Trimming left V 4 bases short and J 1 base short, with 11 bases between. The CDR3 protein is CASSFGGASNQPQHF. The DNA for the CDR3 is TGTGCCAGCAGTTTCGGGGGGGCCAGCAATCAGCCCCAGCATTTT.

The chain carries TRBV11-3 and TRBJ2-3, with TRBD2 matching over 16 bases. The CDR3 runs 17 residues. The germline V gene has CDR1 SGHNT and CDR2 YENEEA. With 5 bases clipped from V and 8 bases from J, the junction kept 10 bases outside the gene matches. The CDR3 region has the DNA TGTGCCAGCAGCCCGGGACTAGCGGGAGGGCGGTTGGGTACGCAGTATTTT. Translating it yields CASSPGLAGGRLGTQYF.

The chain recombines TRBV2 with TRBJ2-7; maybe TRBD1 (6 bases). This CDR3 is built from 14 residues. Trimming removed 6 bases at V and 2 bases at J, with 14 bases between. Germline CDR1 SNHLY, CDR2 FYNNEI. CDR3 DNA: TGTGCCAGCAGATACCGGGACACTACCTACGAGCAGTACTTC. It translates to CASRYRDTTYEQYF.

V is TRBV14 and J is TRBJ1-3, with a tentative D call TRBD1 (5 bases). Trimming stripped 6 bases from V and 4 bases from J, with 13 bases between. There are 14 residues in the CDR3. The germline gives CDR1 SGHDN, CDR2 FVKESK. The CDR3 sequence is CASSPPGLGNTIYF. The DNA for the CDR3 is TGTGCCAGCAGTCCCCCAGGGTTGGGAAACACCATATATTTT.

In the case of this clone: At the DNA level, this CDR3 is encoded by other sequences in the same sample as well. The gene calls are TRBV6-2 or TRBV6-3 and TRBJ1-6; D might be TRBD1 (6 bases). V was pared by 6 bases and J by 8 bases, with 14 bases between. CDR3 length: 14 residues. Germline loops: CDR1 MNHEY, CDR2 SVGEGT. The CDR3 reads CASSEQGGDSPLHF. CDR3 sequence (DNA): TGTGCCAGCAGCGAACAGGGTGGTGATTCACCCCTCCACTTT.